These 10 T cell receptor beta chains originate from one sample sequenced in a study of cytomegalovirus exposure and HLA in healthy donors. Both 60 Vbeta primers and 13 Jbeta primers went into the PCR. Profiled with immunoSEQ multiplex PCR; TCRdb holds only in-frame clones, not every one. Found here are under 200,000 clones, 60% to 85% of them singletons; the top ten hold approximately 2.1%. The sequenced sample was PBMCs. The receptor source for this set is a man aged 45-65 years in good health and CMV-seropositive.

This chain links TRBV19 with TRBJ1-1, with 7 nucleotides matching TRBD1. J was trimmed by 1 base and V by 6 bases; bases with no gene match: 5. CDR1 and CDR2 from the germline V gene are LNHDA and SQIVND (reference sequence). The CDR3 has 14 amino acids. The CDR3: CASRTGEWNTEAFF. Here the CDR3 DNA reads TGTGCCAGTAGAACAGGGGAATGGAACACTGAAGCTTTCTTT. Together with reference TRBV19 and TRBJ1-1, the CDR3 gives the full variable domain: DGGITQSPKYLFRKEGQNVTLSCEQNLNHDAMYWYRQDPGQGLRLIYYSQIVNDFQKGDIAEGYSVSREKKESFPLTVTSAQKNPTAFYLCASRTGEWNTEAFFGQGTRLTVV.

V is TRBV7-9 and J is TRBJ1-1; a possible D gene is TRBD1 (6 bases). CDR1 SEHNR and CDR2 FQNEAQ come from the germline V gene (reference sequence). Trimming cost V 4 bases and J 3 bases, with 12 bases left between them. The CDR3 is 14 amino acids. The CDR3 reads CASSSLQGYTEAFF. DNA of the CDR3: TGTGCCAGCAGCTCCCTACAGGGTTACACTGAAGCTTTCTTT.

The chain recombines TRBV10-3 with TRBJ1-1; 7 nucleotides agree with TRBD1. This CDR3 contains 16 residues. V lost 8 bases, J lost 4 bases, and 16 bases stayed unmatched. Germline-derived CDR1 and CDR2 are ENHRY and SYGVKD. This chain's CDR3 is CAISGSQGVRFTEAFF. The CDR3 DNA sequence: TGTGCCATCTCAGGGTCCCAGGGGGTGCGTTTCACTGAAGCTTTCTTT.

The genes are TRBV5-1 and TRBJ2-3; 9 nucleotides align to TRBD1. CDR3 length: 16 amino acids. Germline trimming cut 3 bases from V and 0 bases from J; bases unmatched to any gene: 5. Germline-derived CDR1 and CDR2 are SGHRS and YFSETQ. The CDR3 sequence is CASSWRTGVSTDTQYF. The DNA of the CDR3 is TGCGCCAGCAGCTGGCGGACAGGGGTTAGCACAGATACGCAGTATTTT.

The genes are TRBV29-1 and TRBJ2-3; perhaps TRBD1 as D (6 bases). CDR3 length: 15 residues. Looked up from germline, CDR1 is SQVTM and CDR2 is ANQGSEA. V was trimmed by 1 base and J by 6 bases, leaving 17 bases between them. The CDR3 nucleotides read TGCAGCGTTGAAGGTCTTATACAGGGATTGGATACGCAGTATTTT. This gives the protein CSVEGLIQGLDTQYF.

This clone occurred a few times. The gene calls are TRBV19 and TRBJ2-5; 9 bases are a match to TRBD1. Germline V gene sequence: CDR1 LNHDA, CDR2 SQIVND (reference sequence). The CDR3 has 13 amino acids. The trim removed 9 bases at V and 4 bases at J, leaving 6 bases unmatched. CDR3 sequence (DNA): TGTGCCAGCCGACAGGGGGAGCGAGAGACCCAGTACTTC. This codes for CASRQGERETQYF.

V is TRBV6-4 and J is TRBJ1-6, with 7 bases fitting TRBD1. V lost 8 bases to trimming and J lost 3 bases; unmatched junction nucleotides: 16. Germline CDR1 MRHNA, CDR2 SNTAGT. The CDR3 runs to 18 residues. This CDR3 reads CASPLGQDRIRYNSPLHF. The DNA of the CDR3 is TGTGCCAGCCCTCTCGGACAGGATCGAATTCGCTATAATTCACCCCTCCACTTT.

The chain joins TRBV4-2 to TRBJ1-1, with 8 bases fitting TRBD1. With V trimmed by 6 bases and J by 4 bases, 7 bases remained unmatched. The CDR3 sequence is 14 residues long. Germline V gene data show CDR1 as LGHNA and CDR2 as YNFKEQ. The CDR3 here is CASSPNTGGTEAFF. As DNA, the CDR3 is TGTGCCAGCAGTCCAAATACAGGGGGCACTGAAGCTTTCTTT.

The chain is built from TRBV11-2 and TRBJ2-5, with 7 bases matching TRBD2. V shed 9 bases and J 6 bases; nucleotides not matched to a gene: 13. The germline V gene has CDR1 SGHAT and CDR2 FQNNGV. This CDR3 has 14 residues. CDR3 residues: CASRTRVREKTQYF. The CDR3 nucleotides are TGTGCCAGTCGGACTAGGGTACGGGAGAAGACCCAGTACTTC.

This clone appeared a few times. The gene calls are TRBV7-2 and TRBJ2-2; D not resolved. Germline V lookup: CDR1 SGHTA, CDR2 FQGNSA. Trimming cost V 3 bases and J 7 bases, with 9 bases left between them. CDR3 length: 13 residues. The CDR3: CASSFVELGELFF. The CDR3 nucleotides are TGTGCCAGCAGCTTTGTTGAGCTCGGGGAGCTGTTTTTT.